This T cell receptor beta chain originates from a study of OX40 agonist ivuxolimab in advanced cancers. Study context: The dose-escalation cohort was around 83% male, with a mean age of approximately 62 years, ranging about 20 to 85. General study findings and limits: Nonresponders included some who also had low normalized T-cell clonal expansion.

This CDR3 comprises 13 residues. V was clipped by 3 bases and J by 0 bases, with 7 bases between them. Germline loops: CDR1 GTSNPN, CDR2 SVGIG (reference sequence). A note on this clone: The antigen is not known.

Assay used: immunoSEQ multiplex PCR; TCRdb lists only in-frame clones, some missing. The data contain about 58,000 clones, over 65% of them singletons. The TCR originated in an adult with an advanced solid tumor such as melanoma, head and neck, liver or kidney cancer. Sequences were derived from CD4+ or CD8+ T cells sorted from blood, sampled in a trial of the OX40 agonist ivuxolimab. The chain has TRBV30 and TRBJ2-3; no clear D gene. CDR3 nucleotide sequence: TGTGCCTGGAGCCGCCGGAGCACAGATACGCAGTATTTT. It codes for CAWSRRSTDTQYF.